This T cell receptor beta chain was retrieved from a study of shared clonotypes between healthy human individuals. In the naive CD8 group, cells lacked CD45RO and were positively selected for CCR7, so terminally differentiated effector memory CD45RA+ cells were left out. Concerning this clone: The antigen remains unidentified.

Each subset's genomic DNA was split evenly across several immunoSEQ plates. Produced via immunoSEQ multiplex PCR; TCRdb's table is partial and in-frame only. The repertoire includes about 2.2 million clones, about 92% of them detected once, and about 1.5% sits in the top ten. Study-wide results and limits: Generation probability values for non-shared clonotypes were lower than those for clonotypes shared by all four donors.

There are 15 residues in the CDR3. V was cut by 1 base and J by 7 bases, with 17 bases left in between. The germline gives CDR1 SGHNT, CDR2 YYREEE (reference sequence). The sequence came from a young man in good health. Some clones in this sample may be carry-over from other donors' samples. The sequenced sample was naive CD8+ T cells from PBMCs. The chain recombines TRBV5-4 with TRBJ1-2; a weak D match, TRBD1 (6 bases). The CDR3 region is CASSLRDTIPLGYTF. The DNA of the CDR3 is TGTGCCAGCAGCTTGCGGGACACGATACCACTTGGCTACACCTTC. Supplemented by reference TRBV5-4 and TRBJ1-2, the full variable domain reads ETGVTQSPTHLIKTRGQQVTLRCSSQSGHNTVSWYQQALGQGPQFIFQYYREEENGRGNFPPRFSGLQFPNYSSELNVNALELDDSALYLCASSLRDTIPLGYTFGSGTRLTVV.